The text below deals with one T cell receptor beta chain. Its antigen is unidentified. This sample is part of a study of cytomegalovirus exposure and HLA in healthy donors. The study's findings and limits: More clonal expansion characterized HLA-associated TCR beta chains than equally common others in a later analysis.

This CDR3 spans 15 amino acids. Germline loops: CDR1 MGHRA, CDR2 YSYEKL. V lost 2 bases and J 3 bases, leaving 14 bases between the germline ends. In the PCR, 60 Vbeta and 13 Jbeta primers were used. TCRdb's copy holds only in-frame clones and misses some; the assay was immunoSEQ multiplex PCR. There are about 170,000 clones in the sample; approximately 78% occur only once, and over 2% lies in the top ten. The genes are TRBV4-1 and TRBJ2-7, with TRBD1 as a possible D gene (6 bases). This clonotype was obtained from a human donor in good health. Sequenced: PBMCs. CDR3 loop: CASSQLQGGRYEQYF. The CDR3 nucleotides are TGCGCCAGCAGCCAACTACAGGGTGGCCGCTACGAGCAGTACTTC.